This T cell receptor (beta chain) was recorded in a study of PD-1 blockade in classical Hodgkin lymphoma. Study-wide context: Patients were given intravenous nivolumab, 3 mg/kg, every 2 weeks. General observations from the study: Newly diagnosed patients were reported to exhibit reduced baseline TCR diversity relative to healthy donors. The CD4+ diversity rise by C4D1 was clearest in complete responders.

In the case of this clone: Its antigen is not known.

Following autologous stem cell transplantation, relapse occurred in every patient, and exposure to brentuximab vedotin varied. Patients' outcomes at their best amounted to complete response, partial response or progressive disease. Germline CDR1 is MDHEN and CDR2 is SYDVKM. This CDR3 contains 14 residues. With 6 bases removed from V and 2 bases from J, the gap between germline ends came to 13 bases. Sequencing was performed with immunoSEQ multiplex PCR; in TCRdb, only in-frame clones are kept and a portion is missing. This sample has some 93,000 clones, with about nine tenths found just once. Sequenced material: peripheral blood mononuclear cells (PBMCs), taken at baseline. This rearrangement joins TRBV28 to TRBJ1-1, with D possibly TRBD1 on 6 matching bases. The clonotype comes from a human donor with classical Hodgkin lymphoma. CDR3 in DNA: TGTGCCAGCAGGAACACAGGGAGAAACACTGAAGCTTTCTTT. It translates to CASRNTGRNTEAFF. The full variable domain, completed using reference TRBV28 and TRBJ1-1, is DVKVTQSSRYLVKRTGEKVFLECVQDMDHENMFWYRQDPGLGLRLIYFSYDVKMKEKGDIPEGYSVSREKKERFSLILESASTNQTSMYLCASRNTGRNTEAFFGQGTRLTVV.